The next 22 T cell receptor beta chains were all read from a single sample in a study of blood T cell repertoires in COVID-19. Generated by immunoSEQ multiplex PCR, the TCRdb table keeps only in-frame clones and is missing some. The sample lists 200,000 to 250,000 clones, around 84% occurring once. Sequenced sample: peripheral blood. Receptor source: a man aged 35-49 years with acute or convalescent COVID-19.

The genes are TRBV28 and TRBJ1-3; TRBD1 matches 8 bases. The CDR3 runs to 15 residues. Losses at the gene ends were 6 bases for V and 4 bases for J; bases not matched to a gene: 8. Germline loops: CDR1 MDHEN, CDR2 SYDVKM. This CDR3 is CASRGQGFSGNTIYF. The CDR3 DNA is TGTGCCAGCAGAGGACAGGGTTTCTCGGGAAACACCATATATTTT. Filled out from reference TRBV28 and TRBJ1-3, the complete variable domain reads DVKVTQSSRYLVKRTGEKVFLECVQDMDHENMFWYRQDPGLGLRLIYFSYDVKMKEKGDIPEGYSVSREKKERFSLILESASTNQTSMYLCASRGQGFSGNTIYFGEGSWLTVV.

This clone was observed once. CDR3 loop: CASSLAPSGGAGEQFF. The CDR3 bases are TGTGCCAGCAGCTTGGCGCCTAGCGGGGGGGCTGGTGAGCAGTTCTTC. The chain uses TRBV5-4 and TRBJ2-1; 12 nucleotides agree with TRBD2. Per the germline V gene, CDR1 is SGHNT and CDR2 is YYREEE (reference sequence). The junction had 7 bases not matched to a gene; V was cut back by 0 bases and J by 9 bases. The CDR3 loop spans 16 amino acids. Drawing the rest from reference TRBV5-4 and TRBJ2-1, the complete variable domain is ETGVTQSPTHLIKTRGQQVTLRCSSQSGHNTVSWYQQALGQGPQFIFQYYREEENGRGNFPPRFSGLQFPNYSSELNVNALELDDSALYLCASSLAPSGGAGEQFFGPGTRLTVL.

This clone was counted once. The chain couples TRBV5-1 to TRBJ1-2; 11 bases align to TRBD1. The CDR3 loop spans 15 amino acids. Germline V gene sequence: CDR1 SGHRS, CDR2 YFSETQ. The V segment lost 3 bases and the J segment 0 bases; nucleotides outside the gene matches: 1. The CDR3, as DNA: TGCGCCAGCAGCTCGGGACAGGGGGCTAACTATGGCTACACCTTC. Translation: CASSSGQGANYGYTF.

This clone has only a few counts. The chain couples TRBV7-2 to TRBJ1-6; D is possibly TRBD1 (6 bases). Germline-derived CDR1 and CDR2 are SGHTA and FQGNSA. Trimming took off 5 bases at V and 10 bases at J, with 18 bases between the two ends. This CDR3 region has 15 residues. This CDR3 is CASSVQTGSWSPLHF. As DNA, the CDR3 is TGTGCCAGCAGCGTACAGACAGGATCATGGTCACCCCTCCACTTT.

This rearrangement joins TRBV15 to TRBJ1-5; tentatively, D is TRBD1 (5 bases). With 0 bases removed from V and 4 bases from J, the gap between germline ends came to 22 bases. The CDR3 consists of 19 residues. Germline V gene sequence: CDR1 LNHNV, CDR2 YYDKDF (reference sequence). The chain's CDR3 is CATSRETLGTLGGNQPQHF. CDR3 in DNA: TGTGCCACCAGCAGAGAGACCCTCGGAACACTTGGGGGGAATCAGCCCCAGCATTTT.

J is TRBJ2-5 and V is TRBV10-3; D might be TRBD1 (6 bases). Germline loops: CDR1 ENHRY, CDR2 SYGVKD. V lost 3 bases, J lost 2 bases, and 7 bases lay in between. This CDR3 is built from 13 residues. The DNA for the CDR3 is TGTGCCATCAGTGAAGGGGGTCAAGAGACCCAGTACTTC. Encoded protein: CAISEGGQETQYF.

V and J are TRBV9 and TRBJ2-3; the D gene is possibly TRBD2 (6 bases). Trimming shortened V by 3 bases and J by 6 bases, and 11 bases separated the two germline ends. CDR3 size: 13 residues. CDR1 and CDR2 (germline): SGDLS, YYNGEE. The CDR3 here is CASSAGEPDTQYF. DNA for the CDR3: TGTGCCAGCAGCGCGGGGGAGCCGGATACGCAGTATTTT.

V usage is TRBV18 and J usage is TRBJ1-5; no clear D gene. In germline, CDR1 is KGHSH, CDR2 LQKENI. This CDR3 region has 14 residues. The V end lost 4 bases, the J end lost 5 bases, and 12 bases lay between the germline ends. CDR3: CASSHGNSDQPQHF. For the CDR3, the DNA is TGTGCCAGCTCACATGGAAACAGTGATCAGCCCCAGCATTTT.

V gene TRBV19 combines with J gene TRBJ1-2; D might be TRBD1 (5 bases). Trimming pared 5 bases from V and 1 base from J, leaving 17 bases between. CDR1 and CDR2 (germline): LNHDA, SQIVND (reference sequence). The CDR3 totals 16 residues. The CDR3 bases are TGTGCCAGTAGTTCGCTAAGGGGCGACGGTAACTATGGCTACACCTTC. It is translated as CASSSLRGDGNYGYTF. Full variable domain (rest looked up from reference TRBV19 and TRBJ1-2): DGGITQSPKYLFRKEGQNVTLSCEQNLNHDAMYWYRQDPGQGLRLIYYSQIVNDFQKGDIAEGYSVSREKKESFPLTVTSAQKNPTAFYLCASSSLRGDGNYGYTFGSGTRLTVV.

The CDR3 spells CASSALTGDNSPLHF. The CDR3 DNA is TGTGCCAGCAGCGCGCTGACAGGGGATAATTCACCCCTCCACTTT. The chain has TRBV9 and TRBJ1-6; 8 bases align to TRBD1. V was clipped by 3 bases and J by 5 bases; unmatched bases: 4. Germline V gene data show CDR1 as SGDLS and CDR2 as YYNGEE. The CDR3 is 15 amino acids.

The CDR3 sequence is CASRRGPGNTIYF. The DNA of the CDR3 is TGTGCCAGCAGGAGGGGGCCCGGAAACACCATATATTTT. This rearrangement joins TRBV2 to TRBJ1-3; 7 positions agree with TRBD1. The V gene end was trimmed by 6 bases and the J gene end by 4 bases; junction bases not matched to a gene: 3. The CDR3 runs 13 residues. CDR1 SNHLY and CDR2 FYNNEI come from the germline V gene.

This chain connects TRBV5-8 to TRBJ2-1; D gene ambiguous. The CDR3 is 12 amino acids. Germline values: CDR1 SGHTS, CDR2 YDEGEE. Trimming left V 2 bases short and J 4 bases short, with 4 bases between. The CDR3 DNA follows: TGTGCCAGCAGCTTCAGATACAATGAGCAGTTCTTC. Its translation is CASSFRYNEQFF.

The rearrangement links TRBV2 to TRBJ2-2; D is ambiguous. V lost 6 bases and J lost 5, with 4 bases in between. Germline lookup yields CDR1 SNHLY and CDR2 FYNNEI. This CDR3 spans 11 amino acids. This chain's CDR3 is CASSTTGELFF. CDR3 nucleotides: TGTGCCAGCAGCACTACCGGGGAGCTGTTTTTT.

The chain carries TRBV6-6 and TRBJ2-3; possibly TRBD1 for D (6 bases). V was clipped by 6 bases and J by 3 bases, with 16 bases between them. In germline, CDR1 is MNHNY, CDR2 SVGAGI (reference sequence). The CDR3 spans 15 residues. DNA for the CDR3: TGTGCCAGCAGAACAGGGTTCCTTTCGACAGATACGCAGTATTTT. Translating gives CASRTGFLSTDTQYF.

The chain uses TRBV2 and TRBJ2-2; tentatively, D is TRBD2 (5 bases). V shed 4 bases and J shed 6 bases, with 12 bases lying between them. This CDR3 region has 14 residues. Germline V lookup: CDR1 SNHLY, CDR2 FYNNEI. The CDR3 nucleotides are TGTGCCAGCAGTGCGGGGTTTGGGGCCGGGGAGCTGTTTTTT. It yields the protein CASSAGFGAGELFF. Full variable domain (outside the CDR3, taken from reference TRBV2 and TRBJ2-2): EPEVTQTPSHQVTQMGQEVILRCVPISNHLYFYWYRQILGQKVEFLVSFYNNEISEKSEIFDDQFSVERPDGSNFTLKIRSTKLEDSAMYFCASSAGFGAGELFFGEGSRLTVL.

This clone was detected only a few times. V usage is TRBV2 and J usage is TRBJ2-2; D may be TRBD1 (6 bases). The germline gives CDR1 SNHLY, CDR2 FYNNEI. There are 14 residues in the CDR3. V was cut by 3 bases and J by 3 bases, with 8 bases left in between. CDR3 protein: CASSDPGDTGELFF. CDR3 sequence (DNA): TGTGCCAGCAGTGATCCAGGGGACACCGGGGAGCTGTTTTTT.

The chain joins TRBV5-1 to TRBJ1-6; TRBD1 might be the D (6 bases). Looked up from germline, CDR1 is SGHRS and CDR2 is YFSETQ. The CDR3 covers 16 residues. The V gene lost 0 bases and the J gene lost 8 bases, with 15 bases spanning the gap. The CDR3 loop is CASSLVPPPGDSPLHF. The CDR3 nucleotides read TGCGCCAGCAGCTTGGTCCCCCCACCAGGGGATTCACCCCTCCACTTT.

CDR3 protein: CASSRNRGGHEKLFF. The CDR3 coding sequence is TGTGCCAGCAGCCGAAACAGGGGAGGTCATGAAAAACTGTTTTTT. The chain has TRBV11-2 and TRBJ1-4, with 7 bases fitting TRBD1. Germline CDR1 is SGHAT and CDR2 is FQNNGV. V was clipped by 5 bases and J by 6 bases; unmatched bases: 9. This CDR3 comprises 15 residues.

On this clone itself: Other DNA sequences of this sample code for an identical CDR3. The chain joins TRBV14 to TRBJ1-1; unclear D gene. Trimming cost V 0 bases and J 2 bases, with 4 bases left between them. This CDR3 has 13 amino acids. CDR1 is SGHDN and CDR2 is FVKESK in the germline V gene. CDR3 DNA sequence: TGTGCCAGCAGCCAAGATTTAAACACTGAAGCTTTCTTT. It encodes CASSQDLNTEAFF.

This clone was seen a single time. The V gene is TRBV3-1 (or the pseudogene TRBV3-2), the J gene TRBJ1-6; weak D call: TRBD1 (5 bases). The CDR3 has 16 amino acids. The V end was cut by 0 bases, the J end by 9 bases, with 15 bases between. CDR1 LGHDT and CDR2 YNNKEL come from the germline V gene (reference sequence). CDR3 nucleotides: TGTGCCAGCAGCCAAGAGGGGCGGGGAATTGCTTCACCCCTCCACTTT. It codes for CASSQEGRGIASPLHF.

This chain joins TRBV7-8 and TRBJ1-5, with unresolved D. V shed 6 bases and J shed 2 bases, with 8 bases lying between them. This CDR3 contains 13 residues. Per the germline V gene, CDR1 is SGHVS and CDR2 is FQNEAQ. CDR3: CASRPGGNQPQHF. As DNA, the CDR3 is TGTGCCAGCAGACCCGGGGGCAATCAGCCCCAGCATTTT.

The rearrangement uses TRBV10-2 and TRBJ2-7, with D unresolved. The V end lost 8 bases, the J end lost 7 bases, and 15 bases lay between the germline ends. CDR3 size: 12 residues. Germline CDR1 is WSHSY and CDR2 is SAAADI. CDR3 coding DNA: TGCGCCAGCTTTAGCACGCCTAGGGAGCAGTACTTC. Translated: CASFSTPREQYF.